This TCR beta chain was identified during a study of OX40 agonist ivuxolimab in advanced cancers. About the study: The study enrolled dose-escalation patients with hepatocellular carcinoma, melanoma, renal cell or head and neck cancer. Participants averaged about 60 years of age (range about 23 to 90) and were roughly 80% male. Study results and caveats: At 0.1 to 3.0 mg/kg, CD4+ and CD8+ blood T cells expanded clonally by week 6.

The CDR3 is made up of 15 amino acids. In germline, CDR1 is MNHEY, CDR2 SVGAGI. The V end was cut by 2 bases, the J end by 0 bases, with 5 bases between. Comments on this clone: No antigen is known for it.

Assay used: immunoSEQ multiplex PCR; TCRdb lists only in-frame clones, some missing. The table records over 60,000 clones, over 75% of them present only once. The clonotype originates from an adult with an advanced solid tumor such as melanoma, head and neck, liver or kidney cancer. This specimen was CD4+ or CD8+ T cells sorted from blood, taken in a trial of the OX40 agonist ivuxolimab. The chain is built from TRBV6-5 and TRBJ1-6; D call uncertain. In nucleotides, the CDR3 is TGTGCCAGCAGTTACGGCAGCTCCTATAATTCACCCCTCCACTTT. Residues: CASSYGSSYNSPLHF.